This T cell receptor beta chain was captured in a study of prognosis after radiotherapy for stage I lung cancer. Looking at the study overall: Tumor types were squamous cell carcinoma in roughly 7 patients, adenocarcinoma in some twelve.

The genomic DNA TCR beta CDR3 region underwent two rounds of multiplex PCR. TRBV and TRBJ genes each had their own specific primers in first-round PCR. TCRdb fed the multiplex PCR reads into MiXCR, producing one record per CDR3 protein. In the table there are under 55,000 distinct CDR3 sequences, about 37% of which are singletons. The V and J ends lost 4 bases and 6 bases respectively, with 16 bases between them. This CDR3 has 15 amino acids. The germline V gene has CDR1 SGHTA and CDR2 FQGNSA. This clonotype was recorded at least ten times. This TCR was recovered from a donor over 45 with non-small cell lung cancer. The material was PBMCs, obtained before or after stereotactic body radiation therapy (not recorded which). The chain combines TRBV7-2 with TRBJ2-4; TRBD1 is a possible D gene (5 bases). Written as DNA, the CDR3 is TGTGCCAGCAGCTCGAGCCCGACAGCGATAAACATTCAGTACTTC. Translation: CASSSSPTAINIQYF.